The 15 T cell receptor beta chains in this list originate from one sample, sequenced in a study of blood T cell repertoires in COVID-19. Generated by immunoSEQ multiplex PCR, the TCRdb table keeps only in-frame clones and is missing some. The data show fewer than 120,000 clones, 82% seen once. Sample: peripheral blood. All receptors derive from a woman aged 60-75 years with acute or convalescent COVID-19.

The chain combines TRBV6-6 with TRBJ1-5; D is possibly TRBD1 (6 bases). The CDR3 consists of 18 residues. Germline assignment: CDR1 MNHNY and CDR2 SVGAGI (reference sequence). The V and J ends lost 5 bases and 0 bases respectively, with 20 bases between them. CDR3 sequence: CASSPLQGKRISNQPQHF. Written as DNA, the CDR3 is TGTGCCAGCAGTCCTCTTCAGGGGAAAAGGATTAGCAATCAGCCCCAGCATTTT.

This clone has just a few counts. The chain is built from TRBV18 and TRBJ2-3; D possibly corresponds to TRBD1 (6 bases). The CDR3 has 15 amino acids. V was trimmed by 2 bases and J by 2 bases, leaving 11 bases between them. The germline gives CDR1 KGHSH, CDR2 LQKENI. CDR3 in amino acids: CASSPERGHTDTQYF. In DNA form, the CDR3 reads TGTGCCAGCTCACCAGAAAGGGGACACACAGATACGCAGTATTTT.

The V and J genes are TRBV28 and TRBJ1-2; D is unclear. The CDR3 sequence is 15 residues long. V was pared by 5 bases and J by 0 bases, with 13 bases between. The germline CDR1 and CDR2 sequences are MDHEN and SYDVKM. CDR3 in amino acids: CASSLWTGTNYGYTF. CDR3 in DNA: TGTGCCAGCAGTCTCTGGACTGGGACTAACTATGGCTACACCTTC.

The chain combines TRBV6-1 with TRBJ2-5; 8 bases are a match to TRBD1. The CDR3 is 14 amino acids. The ends lost 3 bases at V and 0 bases at J; junction bases unmatched: 0. Germline CDR1 is MNHNS and CDR2 is SASEGT. DNA for the CDR3: TGTGCCAGCAGTGACAGGGGGCACCAAGAGACCCAGTACTTC. Translated: CASSDRGHQETQYF.

V usage is TRBV7-2 and J usage is TRBJ2-6; D is ambiguous. The germline V and J ends were trimmed by 1 base and 0 bases, with 10 bases remaining between them. This CDR3 is built from 17 residues. Germline loops: CDR1 SGHTA, CDR2 FQGNSA. The CDR3 loop is CASSLDQPGSGANVLTF. The CDR3 DNA reads TGTGCCAGCAGCTTAGACCAGCCAGGCTCTGGGGCCAACGTCCTGACTTTC.

The chain is built from TRBV6-2 or TRBV6-3 and TRBJ1-1, with D uncertain. Germline V lookup: CDR1 MNHEY, CDR2 SVGEGT. Trimming shortened V by 4 bases and J by 3 bases, and 9 bases separated the two germline ends. This CDR3 spans 13 amino acids. The DNA for the CDR3 is TGTGCCAGCAGTTTGGGCAGCCACACTGAAGCTTTCTTT. Translated, it gives CASSLGSHTEAFF.

The chain combines TRBV7-2 with TRBJ1-2, with D maybe TRBD1 (6 bases). CDR1 and CDR2 (germline): SGHTA, FQGNSA. The CDR3 covers 12 residues. Trimming removed 5 bases at V and 5 bases at J, with 9 bases between. CDR3 residues: CASSRDRYGYTF. CDR3 in DNA: TGTGCCAGCAGCCGCGACAGGTATGGCTACACCTTC.

The chain uses TRBV10-3 and TRBJ1-5; 7 bases are shared with TRBD1. The CDR3 spans 14 residues. CDR1 is ENHRY, CDR2 SYGVKD, per germline. V shed 3 bases, J shed 6 bases, and the junction held 5 bases outside the gene matches. The CDR3 nucleotides are TGTGCCATCAGTGAAACAGGGGACGGTCAGCCCCAGCATTTT. Encoded protein: CAISETGDGQPQHF.

J is TRBJ1-2 and V is TRBV5-6; a possible D gene is TRBD1 (5 bases). Trimming took 2 bases from V and 8 from J, leaving 13 bases between them. CDR1 is SGHDT, CDR2 YYEEEE, per germline. The CDR3 contains 13 residues. CDR3 in amino acids: CASSLWGSSGYTF. The CDR3 region has the DNA TGTGCCAGCAGCTTATGGGGCTCCTCGGGCTACACCTTC.

This clone was counted only a few times. The chain links TRBV6-5 to TRBJ1-5; D is perhaps TRBD1 (6 bases). The CDR3 has 15 amino acids. Germline CDR1 and CDR2: MNHEY and SVGAGI. V gave up 3 bases and J gave up 7 bases, with 16 bases separating them. DNA for the CDR3: TGTGCCAGCAGTTATGGCAGGGGCCCCCAACAGCCCCAGCATTTT. Translated: CASSYGRGPQQPQHF.

This chain links TRBV18 with TRBJ2-5; possible D gene TRBD2, 7 bases. The CDR3 length is 17 residues. Between the trimmed V and J ends, which lost 1 base and 5 bases, there was a span of 20 bases. Germline CDR1 is KGHSH and CDR2 is LQKENI. The CDR3 is CASSPRRGGLQGETQYF. Here the CDR3 DNA reads TGTGCCAGCTCACCACGGAGGGGGGGCCTACAAGGGGAGACCCAGTACTTC.

This chain's CDR3 is CASSPRTGTLSGANVLTF. Written as DNA, the CDR3 is TGTGCCAGCAGTCCCCGGACAGGGACCCTCTCTGGGGCCAACGTCCTGACTTTC. This chain links TRBV28 with TRBJ2-6, with 8 positions matching TRBD1. Trimming took 5 bases from V and 0 from J; bases not matched to a gene: 9. The CDR3 runs to 18 residues. CDR1 MDHEN and CDR2 SYDVKM come from the germline V gene. The whole variable domain, filled in from reference TRBV28 and TRBJ2-6, reads DVKVTQSSRYLVKRTGEKVFLECVQDMDHENMFWYRQDPGLGLRLIYFSYDVKMKEKGDIPEGYSVSREKKERFSLILESASTNQTSMYLCASSPRTGTLSGANVLTFGAGSRLTVL.

The chain links TRBV15 to TRBJ2-2; D possibly corresponds to TRBD2 (5 bases). CDR1 LNHNV and CDR2 YYDKDF come from the germline V gene (reference sequence). This CDR3 has 18 residues. Trimming stripped 7 bases from V and 1 base from J, with 22 bases between. This chain's CDR3 is CATKGVTRGRRNTGELFF. The CDR3 nucleotides are TGTGCCACCAAGGGAGTTACACGAGGCAGGCGGAACACCGGGGAGCTGTTTTTT.

V and J are TRBV7-2 and TRBJ2-3, with 8 bases lining up with TRBD2. There are 15 residues in the CDR3. V trimming: 5 bases; J trimming: 5 bases; junction bases outside the gene matches: 9. Germline CDR1 reads SGHTA; CDR2 reads FQGNSA. CDR3 loop: CASSPGGGRRDTQYF. DNA of the CDR3: TGTGCCAGCAGCCCGGGGGGGGGCCGTAGAGATACGCAGTATTTT. Full variable domain (missing parts from reference TRBV7-2 and TRBJ2-3): GAGVSQSPSNKVTEKGKDVELRCDPISGHTALYWYRQSLGQGLEFLIYFQGNSAPDKSGLPSDRFSAERTGGSVSTLTIQRTQQEDSAVYLCASSPGGGRRDTQYFGPGTRLTVL.

The chain combines TRBV5-4 with TRBJ2-5, with 7 bases identical to TRBD1. This CDR3 region has 16 residues. V shed 0 bases and J 0 bases; nucleotides not matched to a gene: 5. In germline, CDR1 is SGHNT, CDR2 YYREEE (reference sequence). CDR3 DNA sequence: TGTGCCAGCAGCTTGGGGACAGGCAACTACCAAGAGACCCAGTACTTC. Its translation is CASSLGTGNYQETQYF.